Listed below are T cell receptor beta chains from one sample, sequenced in a study of beta chain features in type 1 diabetes. Using immunoSEQ multiplex PCR, the repertoire was profiled, and TCRdb retains in-frame clones only, with some absent. The sample has roughly 450,000 clones, approximately 15% seen once; the top ten hold roughly 0.036%. The sequenced material came from naive CD4+ T cells from blood. All receptors come from a man aged 30-40 years in good health. Both conserved end residues are part of each CDR3. D genes are given only for firm matches. The size field is filled for only some rows; it gives once, few, many or a size class.

j_call: TRBJ1-6
clone_size: .
d_call: .
v_call: TRBV7-2
cdr3_nt: TGTGCCAGCAGCCCTCCGACAGGTGCCGAGCTCCACTTT
cdr3_aa: CASSPPTGAELHF

j_call: TRBJ2-7
clone_size: few
d_call: .
v_call: TRBV7-2
cdr3_nt: TGTGCCAGCAGCTTAGGGCAGGGACTCTCCTACGAGCAGTACTTC
cdr3_aa: CASSLGQGLSYEQYF

j_call: TRBJ1-2
clone_size: .
d_call: TRBD1
v_call: TRBV5-1
cdr3_nt: TGCGCCAGCAGCTTGGGACAGGGAGGGAGCTATGGCTACACCTTC
cdr3_aa: CASSLGQGGSYGYTF

j_call: TRBJ2-2
clone_size: .
d_call: TRBD2
v_call: TRBV15
cdr3_nt: TGTGCCACCAGCAAAGGACTCCGGGAGGGCGACACCGGGGAGCTGTTTTTT
cdr3_aa: CATSKGLREGDTGELFF

j_call: TRBJ1-5
clone_size: .
d_call: TRBD1
v_call: TRBV9
cdr3_nt: TGTGCCAGCAGCGTAGGGCAGGGGGATCAGCCCCAGCATTTT
cdr3_aa: CASSVGQGDQPQHF

j_call: TRBJ2-6
clone_size: .
d_call: .
v_call: TRBV10-3
cdr3_nt: TGTGCCACAGGCTGGGGCGGAAACTCTGGGGCCAACGTCCTGACTTTC
cdr3_aa: CATGWGGNSGANVLTF

j_call: TRBJ2-7
clone_size: few
d_call: TRBD1
v_call: TRBV5-4
cdr3_nt: TGTGCCAGCAGCACTCCGGGACAGGGGGCGAACGAGCAGTACTTC
cdr3_aa: CASSTPGQGANEQYF

j_call: TRBJ2-6
clone_size: few
d_call: .
v_call: TRBV6-1
cdr3_nt: TGTGCCAGCAGTACCCAAGGTGGAGCCAACGTCCTGACTTTC
cdr3_aa: CASSTQGGANVLTF

j_call: TRBJ2-7
clone_size: few
d_call: TRBD1
v_call: TRBV9
cdr3_nt: TGTGCCAGCAGCGTAGACAGGGGGCCTTACGAGCAGTACTTC
cdr3_aa: CASSVDRGPYEQYF

j_call: TRBJ2-7
clone_size: few
d_call: TRBD1
v_call: TRBV19
cdr3_nt: TGTGCCAGTAGGGGACAGGGCGAATACGAGCAGTACTTC
cdr3_aa: CASRGQGEYEQYF

j_call: TRBJ2-2
clone_size: few
d_call: .
v_call: TRBV29-1
cdr3_nt: TGCAGCGTCTCCCTAGGGACCACGAACACCGGGGAGCTGTTTTTT
cdr3_aa: CSVSLGTTNTGELFF

j_call: TRBJ2-1
clone_size: .
d_call: TRBD2
v_call: TRBV7-9
cdr3_nt: TGTGCCAGCAGCTCCCGACTAGCGGGAGGGCCCCGGTTCTTC
cdr3_aa: CASSSRLAGGPRFF

j_call: TRBJ2-1
clone_size: .
d_call: .
v_call: TRBV21-1
cdr3_nt: TGTGCCAGCAGCAAAGGCCCTAGCGGGAATTTCCCCAATGAGCAGTTCTTC
cdr3_aa: CASSKGPSGNFPNEQFF

j_call: TRBJ1-2
clone_size: few
d_call: .
v_call: TRBV30
cdr3_nt: TGTGCCTGGACACCTAACTATGGCTACACCTTC
cdr3_aa: CAWTPNYGYTF

j_call: TRBJ2-3
clone_size: few
d_call: TRBD2
v_call: TRBV7-2
cdr3_nt: TGTGCCAGCAGCTTAGGGCTAGCGGGGGGTCAAGATACGCAGTATTTT
cdr3_aa: CASSLGLAGGQDTQYF

j_call: TRBJ2-5
clone_size: few
d_call: TRBD2
v_call: TRBV10-3
cdr3_nt: TGTGCCACTAGCGGAGGAGAGACCCAGTACTTC
cdr3_aa: CATSGGETQYF